This TCR beta chain was documented in a study of beta chain features in type 1 diabetes. This clone was detected a few times. What was sequenced were expressed TCRB transcripts, since all of the isolated RNA had been reverse transcribed. The method was immunoSEQ multiplex PCR; TCRdb's version includes in-frame clones alone and lacks a portion of them. Altogether fewer than 200,000 clones are present, 10% to 15% being singletons, with the ten largest covering 0.62%. The V gene's germline CDR1 is MGHDK and CDR2 SYGVNS. The CDR3 loop spans 15 amino acids. Trimming took 4 bases from V and 1 from J; bases not matched to a gene: 5.

This receptor was taken from a woman in her late teens or twenties in good health. Sequenced sample: central memory CD4+ T cells from blood. The chain couples TRBV25-1 to TRBJ1-1; 8 bases match TRBD1. The CDR3 DNA reads as TGTGCCAGCAGTGCCCCGGGGACAGGGAACACTGAAGCTTTCTTT. It translates to CASSAPGTGNTEAFF. The entire variable domain, with the rest obtained from reference TRBV25-1 and TRBJ1-1, is as follows: EADIYQTPRYLVIGTGKKITLECSQTMGHDKMYWYQQDPGMELHLIHYSYGVNSTEKGDLSSESTVSRIRTEHFPLTLESARPSHTSQYLCASSAPGTGNTEAFFGQGTRLTVV.